The 25 T cell receptor beta chains reported below all come from one sample, sequenced in a study of identical twins. TCRdb passed the 5' RACE reads through MiXCR, listing each CDR3 protein once. The sample has roughly 250,000 distinct CDR3 sequences, around 7% seen once. This sample was also put to use in a study of yellow fever vaccine responses in identical twins.

The sequencing sample was made of memory (CD45RO+) T cells sorted from blood. The receptors here all came from a young woman in good health.

This clonotype was counted a few times. This sequence joins TRBV12-3 or TRBV12-4 and TRBJ1-4; the D is unclear. The ends were cut back, 3 bases at V and 14 bases at J, with 16 bases in the middle. The CDR3 has 13 amino acids. For the CDR3, the DNA is TGTGCCAGCAGTTTTGGAAAGACCCTCCAGCTGTTTTTT. Its protein is CASSFGKTLQLFF.

The chain recombines TRBV13 with TRBJ2-5, with TRBD2 matching 8 bases. The CDR3 loop spans 15 amino acids. Germline loops: CDR1 PRHDT, CDR2 FYEKMQ (reference sequence). V shed 5 bases and J 4 bases; nucleotides not matched to a gene: 9. The CDR3 region is CASSTRSSGLETQYF. DNA for the CDR3: TGTGCCAGCAGCACCCGCTCTAGCGGGCTAGAGACCCAGTACTTC. Supplemented by reference TRBV13 and TRBJ2-5, the full variable domain reads AAGVIQSPRHLIKEKRETATLKCYPIPRHDTVYWYQQGPGQDPQFLISFYEKMQSDKGSIPDRFSAQQFSDYHSELNMSSLELGDSALYFCASSTRSSGLETQYFGPGTRLLVL.

V is TRBV7-2 and J is TRBJ2-5; D may match TRBD1 or TRBD2 (5 bases each). Trimming removed 4 bases at V and 4 bases at J, with 16 bases between. CDR3 size: 15 residues. Looked up from germline, CDR1 is SGHTA and CDR2 is FQGNSA. Written as DNA, the CDR3 is TGTGCCAGCAGCTCCCAGGGAGTAACAGCAGAGACCCAGTACTTC. Its translation is CASSSQGVTAETQYF.

This clonotype was picked up a small number of times. The rearrangement links TRBV4-1 to TRBJ2-1; TRBD2 might be the D (5 bases). Germline V lookup: CDR1 MGHRA, CDR2 YSYEKL. This CDR3 has 16 residues. The V gene lost 3 bases and the J gene lost 2 bases, with 14 bases spanning the gap. As DNA, the CDR3 is TGCGCCAGCAGCCATGACCCGGGATTTACCTACAATGAGCAGTTCTTC. Its protein is CASSHDPGFTYNEQFF.

A few counts support this clonotype. V is TRBV5-5 and J is TRBJ2-5; 10 positions match TRBD2. The CDR3 length is 18 residues. Germline V gene data show CDR1 as SGHKS and CDR2 as YYEKEE (reference sequence). Trimming cost V 0 bases and J 2 bases; bases outside gene matches: 10. In DNA form, the CDR3 reads TGTGCCAGCAGCTTGGGTCTAGCGGGGGTGTCACGGCAAGAGACCCAGTACTTC. This codes for CASSLGLAGVSRQETQYF.

This clonotype was counted ten times or more. The chain is built from TRBV24-1 and TRBJ1-5; D unresolved. The CDR3 is made up of 13 amino acids. V was clipped by 7 bases and J by 10 bases, with 16 bases between them. Germline-derived CDR1 and CDR2 are KGHDR and SFDVKD. CDR3 sequence: CATSVTGQSPQHF. DNA for the CDR3: TGTGCCACCAGCGTCACCGGTCAATCTCCCCAGCATTTT.

This clonotype has at least ten counts. V is TRBV28 and J is TRBJ1-2, with TRBD1 identical over 10 bases. CDR3 length: 13 residues. Germline CDR1 is MDHEN and CDR2 is SYDVKM. V shed 6 bases, J shed 7 bases, and the junction held 5 bases outside the gene matches. The DNA of the CDR3 is TGTGCCAGCAGGGTGGGACAGGGGAGTGGCTACACCTTC. Its protein is CASRVGQGSGYTF.

This clonotype was counted a few times. The chain has TRBV7-8 and TRBJ2-7, with D possibly TRBD1 on 6 matching bases. CDR1 is SGHVS and CDR2 is FQNEAQ in the germline V gene. This CDR3 has 17 amino acids. V was clipped by 2 bases and J by 2 bases, with 19 bases between them. CDR3 sequence: CASSLNSWGDRTYEQYV. CDR3 in DNA: TGTGCCAGCAGCTTAAACAGCTGGGGTGACAGGACCTACGAGCAGTACGTC.

This clonotype was observed a handful of times. This rearrangement joins TRBV14 to TRBJ2-2; D gene uncertain. Germline values: CDR1 SGHDN, CDR2 FVKESK. The CDR3 totals 16 residues. Trimming left V 3 bases short and J 3 bases short, with 14 bases between. The CDR3 spells CASSHDPPWYTGELFF. The CDR3 coding sequence is TGTGCCAGCAGCCACGACCCCCCGTGGTACACCGGGGAGCTGTTTTTT.

This clonotype was counted at least ten times. This chain links TRBV6-5 with TRBJ2-1; 12 bases match TRBD2. With 3 bases clipped from V and 3 bases from J, the junction kept 6 bases outside the gene matches. Germline assignment: CDR1 MNHEY and CDR2 SVGAGI. The CDR3 consists of 17 residues. The CDR3: CASSYLSTSGSYNEQFF. For the CDR3, the DNA is TGTGCCAGCAGTTATCTTTCGACTAGCGGGAGCTACAATGAGCAGTTCTTC.

CDR3 amino acids: CASSYGLALYNEQFF. CDR3 nucleotide sequence: TGTGCCAGCAGTTACGGCCTAGCCCTCTACAATGAGCAGTTCTTC. V gene TRBV6-2 or TRBV6-3 combines with J gene TRBJ2-1; D perhaps matches TRBD2 (5 bases). The length of the CDR3 is 15 residues. CDR1 is MNHEY, CDR2 SVGEGT, per germline. Trimming stripped 2 bases from V and 3 bases from J, with 11 bases between.

This clonotype was counted ten times or more. DNA of the CDR3: TGCGCCAGCAGGGGACTAGCGGGGCACAATGAGCAGTTCTTC. As protein: CASRGLAGHNEQFF. The chain employs TRBV10-2 and TRBJ2-1, with 13 bases lining up with TRBD2. V lost 6 bases, J lost 5 bases, and 1 base stayed unmatched. The CDR3 runs to 14 residues. Germline assignment: CDR1 WSHSY and CDR2 SAAADI.

This clonotype turned up a few times. The chain joins TRBV20-1 to TRBJ2-7; 10 nucleotides align to TRBD2. Germline V lookup: CDR1 DFQATT, CDR2 SNEGSKA (reference sequence). The CDR3 is made up of 15 amino acids. V gave up 2 bases and J gave up 4 bases; unmatched junction bases: 8. CDR3 DNA: TGCAGTGCTAGACTAGCGGGAGTCAAGGATTACGAGCAGTACTTC. As protein: CSARLAGVKDYEQYF.

V gene TRBV2 combines with J gene TRBJ1-5, with D perhaps TRBD1 (5 bases). This CDR3 region has 14 residues. Between the trimmed V and J ends, which lost 3 bases and 4 bases, there was a span of 10 bases. Germline V gives CDR1 SNHLY, CDR2 FYNNEI. CDR3 in DNA: TGTGCCAGCAGTGAGAGGACACCTAATCAGCCCCAGCATTTT. Amino acids: CASSERTPNQPQHF. Full variable domain (missing parts from reference TRBV2 and TRBJ1-5): EPEVTQTPSHQVTQMGQEVILRCVPISNHLYFYWYRQILGQKVEFLVSFYNNEISEKSEIFDDQFSVERPDGSNFTLKIRSTKLEDSAMYFCASSERTPNQPQHFGDGTRLSIL.

The sample holds many counts of this clonotype. The gene calls are TRBV6-5 and TRBJ1-1; TRBD1 might be the D (6 bases). CDR1 and CDR2 from the germline V gene are MNHEY and SVGAGI. Trimming shortened V by 0 bases and J by 8 bases, and 7 bases separated the two germline ends. The CDR3 has 12 residues. In nucleotides, the CDR3 is TGTGCCAGCAGTTACTCGAGGGGGGAAGCTTTCTTT. Its protein product is CASSYSRGEAFF.

Only a few counts were recorded for this clonotype. The chain has TRBV10-3 and TRBJ2-3; no clear D gene. Germline-derived CDR1 and CDR2 are ENHRY and SYGVKD. The CDR3 runs 18 residues. V was pared by 0 bases and J by 0 bases, with 16 bases between. The CDR3: CAISESSGQDTSTDTQYF. CDR3 bases: TGTGCCATCAGTGAGTCGAGTGGGCAGGATACTAGCACAGATACGCAGTATTTT.

In this sample, this clonotype turned up a few times. The rearrangement links TRBV10-3 to TRBJ1-5; maybe TRBD1 (5 bases). Trimming pared 4 bases from V and 6 bases from J, leaving 16 bases between. Germline V lookup: CDR1 ENHRY, CDR2 SYGVKD. CDR3 size: 15 residues. The CDR3 region is CAISALGDGSQPQHF. The CDR3 nucleotides read TGTGCCATCAGTGCTCTGGGGGACGGGAGTCAGCCCCAGCATTTT.

This clonotype occurred a few times. The rearrangement joins TRBV14 to TRBJ2-1; 14 bases line up with TRBD2. The CDR3 consists of 15 residues. Germline V CDR1 and CDR2: SGHDN, FVKESK. V dropped 3 bases and J dropped 11; count of bases not matched to a gene: 6. The CDR3 DNA is TGTGCCAGCAGCCACCGACTAGCGGGAGGGCAAAAGCAGTTCTTC. As protein: CASSHRLAGGQKQFF.

The gene calls are TRBV10-3 and TRBJ2-5; D unclear. This CDR3 is built from 11 residues. The V end was cut by 6 bases, the J end by 4 bases, with 6 bases between. The germline V gene has CDR1 ENHRY and CDR2 SYGVKD. DNA for the CDR3: TGTGCCATCAGAGAACTAGAGACCCAGTACTTC. The encoded protein is CAIRELETQYF.

The chain employs TRBV10-3 and TRBJ2-5; 7 bases fit TRBD2. The CDR3 length is 14 residues. In germline, CDR1 is ENHRY, CDR2 SYGVKD. After removal of 3 bases from V and 5 bases from J, the junction contained 6 bases not matched to a gene. CDR3 bases: TGTGCCATCAGTGACGGCGGGAGAAAGGAGACCCAGTACTTC. Translated, it gives CAISDGGRKETQYF.

This clonotype was found a few times. The V and J genes are TRBV6-2 or TRBV6-3 and TRBJ2-3; D perhaps matches TRBD2 (5 bases). Trimming took off 3 bases at V and 2 bases at J, with 9 bases between the two ends. CDR3 length equals 14 residues. Germline V gene lookup returns CDR1 MNHEY and CDR2 SVGEGT. This CDR3 reads CASSYRGATDTQYF. CDR3 DNA: TGTGCCAGCAGTTATCGGGGAGCCACAGATACGCAGTATTTT.

DNA for the CDR3: TGTGCCACCAGTTCAGGGGGAGGGAACGAGCAGTACTTC. This translates into CATSSGGGNEQYF. This chain connects TRBV15 to TRBJ2-7; the D gene could be TRBD1 or TRBD2 (7 bases each). This CDR3 has 13 residues. Germline V gives CDR1 LNHNV, CDR2 YYDKDF (reference sequence). The V gene lost 6 bases and the J gene lost 5 bases, with 14 bases spanning the gap.

The V gene is TRBV15, the J gene TRBJ1-2, with D perhaps TRBD1 (5 bases). V was trimmed by 8 bases and J by 7 bases, leaving 17 bases between them. Per germline, CDR1 LNHNV and CDR2 YYDKDF (reference sequence). The CDR3 runs 13 residues. CDR3 in amino acids: CATSTRGGSGYTF. The CDR3 DNA reads as TGTGCCACCTCTACCCGGGGCGGCTCTGGCTACACCTTC. Drawing the rest from reference TRBV15 and TRBJ1-2, the complete variable domain is DAMVIQNPRYQVTQFGKPVTLSCSQTLNHNVMYWYQQKSSQAPKLLFHYYDKDFNNEADTPDNFQSRRPNTSFCFLDIRSPGLGDTAMYLCATSTRGGSGYTFGSGTRLTVV.

This clonotype was recorded a few times. This chain joins TRBV6-2 or TRBV6-3 and TRBJ2-3; the D is unclear. Germline lookup yields CDR1 MNHEY and CDR2 SVGEGT. The CDR3 consists of 15 residues. The V end lost 3 bases, the J end lost 1 base, and 11 bases lay between the germline ends. CDR3 sequence: CASSYTGPRTDTQYF. CDR3 bases: TGTGCCAGCAGTTATACGGGCCCGCGCACAGATACGCAGTATTTT.

This clonotype was seen only a few times. The V call is TRBV20-1, the J call TRBJ1-1; D unresolved. The germline V gene has CDR1 DFQATT and CDR2 SNEGSKA (reference sequence). V lost 4 bases, J lost 6 bases, and 6 bases lay in between. The CDR3 is made up of 10 amino acids. CDR3 sequence: CSATNPEAFF. DNA for the CDR3: TGCAGTGCTACTAACCCTGAAGCTTTCTTT.